A single TCR beta chain is shown here with its context. Its specificity is unknown. Profiled with immunoSEQ multiplex PCR; TCRdb holds only in-frame clones, not every one. This table has about 97,000 clones, 85% to 95% appearing once. This CDR3 region has 14 residues. Per germline, CDR1 MDHEN and CDR2 SYDVKM. Trimming cost V 6 bases and J 2 bases, with 13 bases left between them. This entry is derived from a study of graft-versus-host responses after intestinal transplantation. Study-wide results and limits: Early post-transplant HvG declines tracked with peak circulating GvH clone levels.

The TCR sequence derives from a human donor who was the organ donor for an intestinal transplant. The rearrangement links TRBV28 to TRBJ1-1; tentatively, D is TRBD1 (6 bases). Sequencing was performed on unstimulated CD8+ T cells sorted from spleen or lymph node cells, taken before transplant. CDR3 region: CASSRLDSNTEAFF. The CDR3 nucleotides read TGTGCCAGCAGCCGACTGGACAGTAACACTGAAGCTTTCTTT.